This TCR beta chain was identified in a study of blood T cell repertoires in COVID-19. Looking at the study overall: Sites in the United States, Italy and Spain provided acute and convalescent COVID-19 samples.

Repertoires were generated with immunoSEQ multiplex PCR, while TCRdb's copy carries only in-frame clones and drops some. The table includes roughly 63,000 clones, around 79% detected once. The CDR3 spans 12 residues. Sequenced: peripheral blood. This TCR derives from a human donor in a cohort sampled during active COVID-19. The rearrangement uses TRBV21-1 and TRBJ2-7; the table names TRBD2, a call not compared with the DNA. TRBV21-1 is a pseudogene locus. CDR3 nucleotides: TGTGCCAGCAGCAAAGAGCGGCGCGAGCAGTACTTC. It translates to CASSKERREQYF.